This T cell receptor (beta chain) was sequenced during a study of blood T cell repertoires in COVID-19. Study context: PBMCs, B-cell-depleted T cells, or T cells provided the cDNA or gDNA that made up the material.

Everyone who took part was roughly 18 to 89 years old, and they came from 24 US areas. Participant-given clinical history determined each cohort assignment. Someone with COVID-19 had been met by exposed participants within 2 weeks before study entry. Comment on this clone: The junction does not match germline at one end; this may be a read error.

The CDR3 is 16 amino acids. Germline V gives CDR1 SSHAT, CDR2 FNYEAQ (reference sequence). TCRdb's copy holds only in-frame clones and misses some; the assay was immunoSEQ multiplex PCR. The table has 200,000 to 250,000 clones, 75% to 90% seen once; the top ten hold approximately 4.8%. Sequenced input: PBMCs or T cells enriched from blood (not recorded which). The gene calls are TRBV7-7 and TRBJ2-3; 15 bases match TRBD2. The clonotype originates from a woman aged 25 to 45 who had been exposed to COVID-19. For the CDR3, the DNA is TGTGCTAGCAGCCCCGGACTAGCGGGGGGGCAAGATACGCAGTATTTT. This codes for CASSPGLAGGQDTQYF.